The clone carrying this TCR beta chain was recorded a few times. TCRdb re-analysed the 5' RACE reads in MiXCR, keeping a single row per CDR3 protein. The repertoire holds roughly 240,000 distinct CDR3 sequences, with 6% to 8% as singletons. These data come from a study of identical twins. CDR1 MNHNY and CDR2 SVGAGI come from the germline V gene (reference sequence). V was shortened by 3 bases and J by 3 bases, with 9 bases between the two germline ends. The CDR3 sequence is 13 residues long. This sample was also put to use in a study of yellow fever vaccine responses in identical twins.

The J gene is TRBJ2-7, the V gene TRBV6-6, with D hard to call. The source material was CD8+ T cells sorted from blood. The TCR comes from a woman aged 18-29 years in good health. This CDR3 reads CASSYSDNYEQYV. CDR3 in DNA: TGTGCCAGCAGTTATTCCGACAACTACGAGCAGTACGTC.